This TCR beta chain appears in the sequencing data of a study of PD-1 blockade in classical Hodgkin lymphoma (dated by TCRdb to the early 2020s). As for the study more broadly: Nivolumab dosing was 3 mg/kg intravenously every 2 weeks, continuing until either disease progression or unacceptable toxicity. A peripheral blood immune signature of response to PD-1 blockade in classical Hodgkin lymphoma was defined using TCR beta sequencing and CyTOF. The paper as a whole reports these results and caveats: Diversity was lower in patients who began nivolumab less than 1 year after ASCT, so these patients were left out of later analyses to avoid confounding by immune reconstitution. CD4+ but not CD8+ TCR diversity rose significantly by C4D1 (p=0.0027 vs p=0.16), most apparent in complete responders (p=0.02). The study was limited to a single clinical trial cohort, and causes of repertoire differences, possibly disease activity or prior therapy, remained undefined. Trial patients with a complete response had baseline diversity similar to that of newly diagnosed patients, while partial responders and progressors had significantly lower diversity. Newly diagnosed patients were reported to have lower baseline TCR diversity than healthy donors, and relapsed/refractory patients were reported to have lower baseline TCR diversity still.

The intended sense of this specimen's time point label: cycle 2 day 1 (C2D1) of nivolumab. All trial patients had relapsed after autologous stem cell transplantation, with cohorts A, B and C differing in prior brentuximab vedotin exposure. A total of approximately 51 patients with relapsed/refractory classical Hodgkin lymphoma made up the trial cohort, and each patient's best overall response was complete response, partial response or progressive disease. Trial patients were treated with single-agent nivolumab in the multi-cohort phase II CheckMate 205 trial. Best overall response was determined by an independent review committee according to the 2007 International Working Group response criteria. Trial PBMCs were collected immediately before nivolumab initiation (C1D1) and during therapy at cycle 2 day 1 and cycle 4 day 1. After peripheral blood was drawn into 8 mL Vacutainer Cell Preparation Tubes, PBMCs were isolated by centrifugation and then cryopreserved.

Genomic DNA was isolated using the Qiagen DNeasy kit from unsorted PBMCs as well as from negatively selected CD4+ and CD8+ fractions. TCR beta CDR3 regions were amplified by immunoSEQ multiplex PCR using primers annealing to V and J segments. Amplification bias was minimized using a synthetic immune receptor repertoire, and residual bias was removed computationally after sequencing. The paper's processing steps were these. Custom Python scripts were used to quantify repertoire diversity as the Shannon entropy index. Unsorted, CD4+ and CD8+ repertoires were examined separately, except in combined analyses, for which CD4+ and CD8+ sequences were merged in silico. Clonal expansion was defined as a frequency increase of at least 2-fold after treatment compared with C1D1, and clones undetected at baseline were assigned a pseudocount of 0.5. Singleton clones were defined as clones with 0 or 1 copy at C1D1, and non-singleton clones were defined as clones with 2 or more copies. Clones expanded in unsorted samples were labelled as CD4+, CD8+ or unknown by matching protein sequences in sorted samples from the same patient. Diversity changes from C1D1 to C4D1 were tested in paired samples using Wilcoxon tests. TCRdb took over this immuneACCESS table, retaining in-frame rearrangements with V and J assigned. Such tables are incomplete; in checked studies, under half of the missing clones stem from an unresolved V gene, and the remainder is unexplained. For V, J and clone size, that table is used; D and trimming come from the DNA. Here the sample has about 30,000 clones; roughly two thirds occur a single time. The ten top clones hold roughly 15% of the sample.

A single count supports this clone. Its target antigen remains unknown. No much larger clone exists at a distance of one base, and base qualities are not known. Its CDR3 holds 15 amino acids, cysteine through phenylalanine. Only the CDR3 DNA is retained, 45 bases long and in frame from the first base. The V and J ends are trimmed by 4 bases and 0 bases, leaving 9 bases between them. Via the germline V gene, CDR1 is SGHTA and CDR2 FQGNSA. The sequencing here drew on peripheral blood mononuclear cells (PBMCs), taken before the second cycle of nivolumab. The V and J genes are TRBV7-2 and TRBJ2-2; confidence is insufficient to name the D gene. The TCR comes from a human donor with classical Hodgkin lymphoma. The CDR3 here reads CASSYRTANTGELFF. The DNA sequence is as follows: TGTGCCAGCAGCTACCGCACGGCGAACACCGGGGAGCTGTTTTTT.